The clone carrying this T cell receptor (beta chain) was counted between two and nine times. Trimming shortened V by 4 bases and J by 3 bases, and 13 bases separated the two germline ends. CDR3 length equals 15 residues. From germline, CDR1 is SGHAT and CDR2 FQNNGV. The protocol was immunoSEQ multiplex PCR, while the TCRdb copy is restricted to in-frame clones and leaves out a portion. The sample has just over 350,000 clones; 87% are singletons. This sample stems from a study of blood T cell repertoires in COVID-19. The rearrangement uses TRBV11-2 and TRBJ2-1, with a weak D call TRBD1 (6 bases). This receptor was identified in a woman aged 25 to 39 who had recovered from COVID-19. Source material: PBMCs or T cells enriched from blood (not recorded which). CDR3: CASSWGTQYYNEQFF. In DNA, the CDR3 is TGTGCCAGCAGCTGGGGGACACAGTACTACAATGAGCAGTTCTTC. The whole variable domain, remainder taken from reference TRBV11-2 and TRBJ2-1, is EAGVAQSPRYKIIEKRQSVAFWCNPISGHATLYWYQQILGQGPKLLIQFQNNGVVDDSQLPKDRFSAERLKGVDSTLKIQPAKLEDSAVYLCASSWGTQYYNEQFFGPGTRLTVL.